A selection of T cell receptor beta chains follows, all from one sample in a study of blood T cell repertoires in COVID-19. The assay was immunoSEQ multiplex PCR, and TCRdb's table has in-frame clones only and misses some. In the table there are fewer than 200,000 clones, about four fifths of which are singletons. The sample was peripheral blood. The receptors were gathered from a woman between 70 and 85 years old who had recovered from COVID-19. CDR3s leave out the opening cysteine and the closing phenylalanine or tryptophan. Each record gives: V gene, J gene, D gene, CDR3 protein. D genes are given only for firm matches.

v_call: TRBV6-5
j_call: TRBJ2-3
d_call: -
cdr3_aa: ASRGRDTQY

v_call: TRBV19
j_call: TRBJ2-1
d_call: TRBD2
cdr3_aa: ASSLTSGRAGQF

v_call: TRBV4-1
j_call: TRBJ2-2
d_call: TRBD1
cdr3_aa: ASSPRGTGDTGELF

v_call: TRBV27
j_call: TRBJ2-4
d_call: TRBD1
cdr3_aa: ASSLSGQAGRY

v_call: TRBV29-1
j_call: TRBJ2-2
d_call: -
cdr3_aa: SVGEFPNTGELF

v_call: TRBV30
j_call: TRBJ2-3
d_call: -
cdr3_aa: AWSYGAGTDTQY

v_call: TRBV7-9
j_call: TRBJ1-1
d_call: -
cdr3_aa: ASSLAGQSEAF

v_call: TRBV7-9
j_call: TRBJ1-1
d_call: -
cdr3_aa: ASSLGPRAEAF

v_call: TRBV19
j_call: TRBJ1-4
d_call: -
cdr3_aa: ASSIRPGLGEKLF

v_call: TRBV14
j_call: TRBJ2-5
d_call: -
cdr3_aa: ASSQGGVQETQY

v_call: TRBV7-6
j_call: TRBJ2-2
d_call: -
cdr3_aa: ASSSRPGTPTGELF

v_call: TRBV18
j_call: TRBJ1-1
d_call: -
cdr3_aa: ASSPDRTTEAF

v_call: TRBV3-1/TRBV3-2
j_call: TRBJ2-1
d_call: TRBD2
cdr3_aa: ASSQLAGRNNEQF

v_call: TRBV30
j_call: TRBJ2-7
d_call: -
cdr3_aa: AWSAPLGYEQY

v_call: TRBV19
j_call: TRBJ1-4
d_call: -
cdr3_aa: ASTPGNEKLF

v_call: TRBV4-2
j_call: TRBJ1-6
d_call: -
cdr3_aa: ASSQGPREAYNSPLH

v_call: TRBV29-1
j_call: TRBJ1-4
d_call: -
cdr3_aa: SVRDFGKLF

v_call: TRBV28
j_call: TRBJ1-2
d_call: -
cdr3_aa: ASSTHRVNYGYT

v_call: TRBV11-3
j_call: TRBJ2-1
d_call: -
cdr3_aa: ASSGRGQLREQF

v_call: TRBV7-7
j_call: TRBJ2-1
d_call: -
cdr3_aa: ASSLGQNNEQF

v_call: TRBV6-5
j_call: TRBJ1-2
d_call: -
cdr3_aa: ASSSKLWAPNYGYT

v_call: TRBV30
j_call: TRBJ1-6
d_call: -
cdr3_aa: AWSGGVGRGLNSPLH

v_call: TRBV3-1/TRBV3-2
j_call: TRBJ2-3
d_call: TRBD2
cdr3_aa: ASSPHGGRGTDTQY

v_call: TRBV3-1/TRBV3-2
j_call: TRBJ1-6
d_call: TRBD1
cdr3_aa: ASSQGDRGGSPLH

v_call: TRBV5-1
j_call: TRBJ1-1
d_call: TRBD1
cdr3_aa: ASSPGTGGEAF

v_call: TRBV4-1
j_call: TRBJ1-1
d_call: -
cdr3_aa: ASSQGGRTEAF

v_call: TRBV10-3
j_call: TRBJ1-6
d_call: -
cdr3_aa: AISVVQGGSPLH

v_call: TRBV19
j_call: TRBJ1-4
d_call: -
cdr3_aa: ASSTAGATNEKLF

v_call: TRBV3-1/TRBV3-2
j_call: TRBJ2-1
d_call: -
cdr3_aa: ASSQWGGSSYNEQF

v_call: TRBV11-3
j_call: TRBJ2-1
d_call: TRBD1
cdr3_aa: ASSSPGQGHNEQF

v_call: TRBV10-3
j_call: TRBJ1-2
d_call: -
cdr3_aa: AITEGNSYYGYT

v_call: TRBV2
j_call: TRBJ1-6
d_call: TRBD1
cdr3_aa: AKGQGEGSYNSPLH

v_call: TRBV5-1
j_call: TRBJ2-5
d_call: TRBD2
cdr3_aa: ASRRGGSQETQY

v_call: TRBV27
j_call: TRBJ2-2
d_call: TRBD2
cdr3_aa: ASRRLAGGTGELF

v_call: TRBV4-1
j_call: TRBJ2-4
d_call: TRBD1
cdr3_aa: ASSQDRTGGWSIQY

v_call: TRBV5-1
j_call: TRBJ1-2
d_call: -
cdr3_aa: ASSSRPRGDYGYT

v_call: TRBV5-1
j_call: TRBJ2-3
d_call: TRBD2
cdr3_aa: ARSWGRGGRTDTQY

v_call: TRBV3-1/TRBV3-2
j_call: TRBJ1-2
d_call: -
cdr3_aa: ASSHPRGSHYGYT

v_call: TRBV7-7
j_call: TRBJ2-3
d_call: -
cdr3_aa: ASSPRGGGTDTQY

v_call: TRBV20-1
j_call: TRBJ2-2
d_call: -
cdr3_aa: SASGAGLPTGELF

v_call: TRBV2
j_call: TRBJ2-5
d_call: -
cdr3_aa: ASSALASGAETQY

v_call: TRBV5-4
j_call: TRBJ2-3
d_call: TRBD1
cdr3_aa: ASSWPGQGRNTQY

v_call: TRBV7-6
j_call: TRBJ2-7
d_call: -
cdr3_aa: ASSPSRNEQY

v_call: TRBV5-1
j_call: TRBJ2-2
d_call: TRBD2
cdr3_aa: ASSLARGVKDPHGELF